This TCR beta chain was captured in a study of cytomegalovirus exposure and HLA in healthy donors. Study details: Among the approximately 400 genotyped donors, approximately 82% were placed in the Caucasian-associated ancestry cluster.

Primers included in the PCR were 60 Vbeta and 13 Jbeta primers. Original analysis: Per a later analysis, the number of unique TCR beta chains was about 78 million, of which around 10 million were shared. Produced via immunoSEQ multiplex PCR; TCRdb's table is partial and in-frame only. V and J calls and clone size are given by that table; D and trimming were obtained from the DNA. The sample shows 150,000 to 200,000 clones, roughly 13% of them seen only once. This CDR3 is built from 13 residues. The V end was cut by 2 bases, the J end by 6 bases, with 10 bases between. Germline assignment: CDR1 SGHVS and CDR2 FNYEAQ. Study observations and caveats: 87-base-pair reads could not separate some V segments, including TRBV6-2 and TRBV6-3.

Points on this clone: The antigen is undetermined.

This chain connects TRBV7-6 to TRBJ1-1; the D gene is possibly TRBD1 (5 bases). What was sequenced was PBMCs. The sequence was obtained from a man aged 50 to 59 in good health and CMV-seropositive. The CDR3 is CASSLSRGAEAFF. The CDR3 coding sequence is TGTGCCAGCAGCTTATCCCGGGGGGCTGAAGCTTTCTTT.